These 8 T cell receptor beta chains share one sample of origin, sequenced in a study of Graves' ophthalmopathy and Graves' hyperthyroidism. RNA transcripts were the template, and TCR beta CDR3 regions were amplified from them. A first-round RT-PCR used HTBI primers, followed by a second-round multiplex PCR. TCRdb recomputed calls from the multiplex PCR reads with MiXCR, one row per CDR3 protein. Seen here are about 370,000 distinct CDR3 sequences, about 18% observed once, and the top ten hold roughly 2.6%. The sequencing sample was made of peripheral blood. These receptor sequences come from an adult woman with stable Graves' hyperthyroidism.

This clonotype was picked up many times. The rearrangement links TRBV6-1 to TRBJ2-5; 9 nucleotides match TRBD2. The CDR3 totals 16 residues. Losses at the gene ends were 5 bases for V and 2 bases for J; bases not matched to a gene: 9. CDR1 is MNHNS and CDR2 is SASEGT in the germline V gene. The CDR3 DNA sequence: TGTGCCAGCAGTCAGAACGGACTAGCGTTACAAGAGACCCAGTACTTC. It encodes CASSQNGLALQETQYF.

This chain uses TRBV12-3 or TRBV12-4 with TRBJ2-5; D remains ambiguous. The CDR3 is made up of 15 amino acids. V lost 6 bases and J 5 bases, leaving 19 bases between the germline ends. CDR3 nucleotide sequence: TGTGCCAGCAGCCCCCCCGGTCCCTCTTCGGAGACCCAGTACTTC. Translated, it gives CASSPPGPSSETQYF.

By sample share, this clonotype is medium-sized (0.01 to 0.1%). The V gene is TRBV2, the J gene TRBJ2-7, with 12 bases identical to TRBD2. V shed 6 bases, J shed 5 bases, and the junction held 8 bases outside the gene matches. The CDR3 is 15 residues long. Germline CDR1 SNHLY, CDR2 FYNNEI. CDR3 protein: CASRAGTSGSHEQYF. CDR3 bases: TGTGCCAGCAGAGCCGGGACTAGCGGGTCACACGAGCAGTACTTC. The full variable domain, completed using reference TRBV2 and TRBJ2-7, is EPEVTQTPSHQVTQMGQEVILRCVPISNHLYFYWYRQILGQKVEFLVSFYNNEISEKSEIFDDQFSVERPDGSNFTLKIRSTKLEDSAMYFCASRAGTSGSHEQYFGPGTRLTVT.

This clonotype was picked up a small number of times. Here the CDR3 reads CASSDLGGAFEAFF. DNA of the CDR3: TGTGCCAGCAGTGATTTGGGGGGCGCCTTTGAAGCTTTCTTT. The chain carries TRBV6-1 and TRBJ1-1, with a tentative D call TRBD1 (6 bases). CDR3 size: 14 residues. Germline loops: CDR1 MNHNS, CDR2 SASEGT. V lost 3 bases to trimming and J lost 7 bases, with 15 bases between them.

This rearrangement joins TRBV12-3 or TRBV12-4 to TRBJ2-7, with D unresolved. The germline V and J ends were trimmed by 1 base and 2 bases, with 12 bases remaining between them. CDR3 length: 15 residues. The DNA for the CDR3 is TGTGCCAGCAGTTTAGGGGGTCTCCCTCCCTACGAGCAGTACTTC. It specifies CASSLGGLPPYEQYF.

This clonotype was recorded many times. This rearrangement joins TRBV30 to TRBJ2-7; TRBD2 matches 7 bases. The J segment lost 3 bases and the V segment lost 2 bases, leaving 10 bases of the junction unmatched. The CDR3 has 15 amino acids. Germline lookup yields CDR1 GTSNPN and CDR2 SVGIG (reference sequence). CDR3 DNA sequence: TGTGCCTGGAGTCGCCCTCCCAGGACTAGCTACGAGCAGTACTTC. Translated, it gives CAWSRPPRTSYEQYF.

This clonotype was seen many times. V is TRBV12-3 or TRBV12-4 and J is TRBJ1-6; D remains ambiguous. V lost 6 bases, J lost 4 bases, and 7 bases lay in between. The CDR3 has 13 residues. The CDR3 DNA follows: TGTGCCAGCAGCCGTAGTTATAATTCACCCCTCCACTTT. This codes for CASSRSYNSPLHF.

This clonotype was counted only a few times. The rearrangement joins TRBV14 to TRBJ2-2, with 9 bases lining up with TRBD1. The CDR3 spans 16 residues. With 3 bases clipped from V and 5 bases from J, the junction kept 7 bases outside the gene matches. Germline V gene sequence: CDR1 SGHDN, CDR2 FVKESK. The CDR3 loop reads CASSHRDRVRTGELFF. The CDR3 nucleotides read TGTGCCAGCAGCCATCGGGACAGGGTCAGGACCGGGGAGCTGTTTTTT.